This entry concerns a single T cell receptor beta chain. Its specificity is not known. This CDR3 has 15 residues. V shed 3 bases and J shed 0 bases, with 10 bases lying between them. The germline V gene has CDR1 SGHRS and CDR2 YFSETQ. This sample was taken from a study of T cell responses to AZD1222 COVID-19 vaccine. Regarding the study as a whole: Targets within unmutated variant regions were reportedly found for nearly half of spike-specific TCRs. CD4 TCRs linked to vaccination spanned spike, dominating at 160-218 and 743-854.

Produced via immunoSEQ multiplex PCR; TCRdb's table is partial and in-frame only. The table lists some 120,000 clones, 91% of them singletons, with over 2.5% in the top ten. The V call is TRBV5-1, the J call TRBJ1-3; tentative D call: TRBD1 (5 bases). This clonotype was sampled from an adult in good health. This specimen was peripheral blood, taken on day 0 of AZD1222 vaccination. The CDR3 coding sequence is TGCGCCAGCAGCTCGGGACGGAACTCTGGAAACACCATATATTTT. This translates into CASSSGRNSGNTIYF.